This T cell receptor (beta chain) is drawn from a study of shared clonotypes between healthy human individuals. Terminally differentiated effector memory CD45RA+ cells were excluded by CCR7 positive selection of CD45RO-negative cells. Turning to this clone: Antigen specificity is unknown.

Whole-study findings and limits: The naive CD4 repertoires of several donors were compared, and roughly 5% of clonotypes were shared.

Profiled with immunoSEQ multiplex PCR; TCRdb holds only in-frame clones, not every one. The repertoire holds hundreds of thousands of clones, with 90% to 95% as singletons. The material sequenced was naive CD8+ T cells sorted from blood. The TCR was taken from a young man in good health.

In nucleotides, the CDR3 is TGTGCCAGCAGCTTAGTCGTAGCAGGGACAAAACACGAGCAGTACTTC. Its protein is CASSLVVAGTKHEQYF. V is TRBV7-6 and J is TRBJ2-7; possibly TRBD1 for D (6 bases). The CDR3 covers 16 residues. Looked up from germline, CDR1 is SGHVS and CDR2 is FNYEAQ. The V and J ends lost 1 base and 5 bases respectively, with 18 bases between them.